Detailed here is one T cell receptor beta chain. The sample holds many counts of this clonotype. Its antigen remains undetermined. Base quality data are lacking; no much larger clone is found one base away. This sample was included in a study of T cell repertoires in cytomegalovirus infection (dated by TCRdb to the late 2010s). Some background on the complete study: Donor HLA type was relevant to the analysis, because carriage of CMV infection together with the matching HLA type was indicated by public TCR beta signatures. The paper as a whole reports these results and caveats: Cumulative frequency of public TCR beta family members discriminated carriers of CMV infection plus the relevant HLA type in this cohort and an independent approximately 370-donor cohort. The ex vivo response was dominated by HLA-C-restricted CMV-specific TCR beta clonotypes, which also provided the single most frequent clonotype in two of eight donors.

Sequencing took place on an Illumina HiSeq 1500. TCRdb redid the processing of the public reads, applying fastp at Q25 and MiXCR, and retained in-frame beta chains. Each CDR3 protein gets just one entry, which takes the most common genes and DNA from the rows behind it. Recorded for this sample are some 77,000 distinct CDR3 sequences; less than 4.5% of them occurred a single time. The ten largest account for less than 5% of the sample. The CDR3 has 14 amino acids, counting the end cysteine and phenylalanine. Just CDR3 DNA is preserved here, 42 bases in frame from base 1. V is pared back by 1 base and J by 3 bases, with 7 bases lying between the germline termini. In the germline V gene, CDR1 corresponds to SGHVS and CDR2 to FQNEAQ.

The receptor was isolated from a human donor in good health (CMV status not recorded). Some clones in this sample may be carry-over from other donors' samples. This chain is built from TRBV7-8 and TRBJ2-1; no confident D gene assignment can be made. Input material: PBMCs. The CDR3 region: CASSLEGYYNEQFF. In nucleotides, the sequence is TGTGCCAGCAGCTTAGAAGGCTACTACAATGAGCAGTTCTTC.